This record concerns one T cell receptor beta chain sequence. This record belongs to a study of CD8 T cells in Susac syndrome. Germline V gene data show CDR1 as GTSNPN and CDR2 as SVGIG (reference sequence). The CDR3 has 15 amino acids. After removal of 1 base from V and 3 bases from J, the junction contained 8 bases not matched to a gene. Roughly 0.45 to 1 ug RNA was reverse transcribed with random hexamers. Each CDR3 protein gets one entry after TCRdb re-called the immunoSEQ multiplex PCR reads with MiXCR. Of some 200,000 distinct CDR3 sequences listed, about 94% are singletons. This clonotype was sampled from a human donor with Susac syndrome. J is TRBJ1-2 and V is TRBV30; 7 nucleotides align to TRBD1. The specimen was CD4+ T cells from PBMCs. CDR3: CAWSAGQAGYYGYTF. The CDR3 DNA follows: TGTGCCTGGAGTGCCGGACAGGCCGGATACTATGGCTACACCTTC.